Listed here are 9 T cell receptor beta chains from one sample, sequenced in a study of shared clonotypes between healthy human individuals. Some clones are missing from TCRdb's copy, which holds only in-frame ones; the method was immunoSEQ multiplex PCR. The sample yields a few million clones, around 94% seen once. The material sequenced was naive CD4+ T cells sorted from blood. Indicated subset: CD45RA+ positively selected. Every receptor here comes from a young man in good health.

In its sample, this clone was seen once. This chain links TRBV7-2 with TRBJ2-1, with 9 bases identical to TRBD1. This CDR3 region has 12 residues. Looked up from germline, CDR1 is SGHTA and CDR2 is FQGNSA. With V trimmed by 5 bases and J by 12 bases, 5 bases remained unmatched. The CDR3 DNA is TGTGCCAGCAGCCTGGACAGGGGTGGGCAGTTCTTC. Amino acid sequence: CASSLDRGGQFF. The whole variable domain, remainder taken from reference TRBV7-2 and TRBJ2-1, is GAGVSQSPSNKVTEKGKDVELRCDPISGHTALYWYRQSLGQGLEFLIYFQGNSAPDKSGLPSDRFSAERTGGSVSTLTIQRTQQEDSAVYLCASSLDRGGQFFGPGTRLTVL.

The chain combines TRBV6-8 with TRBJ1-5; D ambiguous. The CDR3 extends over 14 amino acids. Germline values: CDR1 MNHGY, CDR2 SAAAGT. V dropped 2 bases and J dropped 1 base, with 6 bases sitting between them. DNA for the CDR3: TGTGCCAGCAGTTACGGCCGGAGCAATCAGCCCCAGCATTTT. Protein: CASSYGRSNQPQHF.

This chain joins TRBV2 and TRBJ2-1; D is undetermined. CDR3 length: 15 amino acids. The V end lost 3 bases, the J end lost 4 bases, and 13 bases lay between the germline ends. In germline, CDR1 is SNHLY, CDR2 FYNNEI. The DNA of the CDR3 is TGTGCCAGCAGTGAGAGGATCCCGATTTACAATGAGCAGTTCTTC. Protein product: CASSERIPIYNEQFF.

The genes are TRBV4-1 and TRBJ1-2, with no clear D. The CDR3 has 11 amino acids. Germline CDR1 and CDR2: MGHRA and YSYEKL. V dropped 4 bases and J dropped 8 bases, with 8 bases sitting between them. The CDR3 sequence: CASSRGWGYTF. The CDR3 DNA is TGCGCCAGCAGCCGGGGATGGGGCTACACCTTC.

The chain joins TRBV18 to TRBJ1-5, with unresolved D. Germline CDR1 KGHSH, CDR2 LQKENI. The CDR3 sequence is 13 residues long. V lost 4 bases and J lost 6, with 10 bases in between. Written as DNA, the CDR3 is TGTGCCAGCTCACGGGATACAACTCAGCCCCAGCATTTT. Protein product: CASSRDTTQPQHF.

CDR3 amino acids: CASSQGALTPGEKLFF. CDR3 sequence (DNA): TGCGCCAGCAGCCAAGGAGCTCTTACGCCAGGTGAAAAACTGTTTTTT. The V call is TRBV4-1, the J call TRBJ1-4; D not resolved. Trimming removed 1 base from V and 7 bases from J, with 16 bases in between. The germline CDR1 and CDR2 sequences are MGHRA and YSYEKL. The CDR3 has 16 residues.

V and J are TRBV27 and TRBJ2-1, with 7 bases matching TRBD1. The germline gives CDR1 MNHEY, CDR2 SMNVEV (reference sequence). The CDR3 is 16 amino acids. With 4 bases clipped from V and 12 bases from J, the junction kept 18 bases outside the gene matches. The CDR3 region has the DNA TGTGCCAGCAGTTCCGGCCGTACCCTAACAGGGGTGCCGCAGTTCTTC. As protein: CASSSGRTLTGVPQFF.

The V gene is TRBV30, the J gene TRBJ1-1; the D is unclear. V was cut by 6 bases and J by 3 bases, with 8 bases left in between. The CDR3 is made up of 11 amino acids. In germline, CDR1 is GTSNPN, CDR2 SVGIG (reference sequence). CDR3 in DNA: TGTGCCTGTACTATTGACACTGAAGCTTTCTTT. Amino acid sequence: CACTIDTEAFF.

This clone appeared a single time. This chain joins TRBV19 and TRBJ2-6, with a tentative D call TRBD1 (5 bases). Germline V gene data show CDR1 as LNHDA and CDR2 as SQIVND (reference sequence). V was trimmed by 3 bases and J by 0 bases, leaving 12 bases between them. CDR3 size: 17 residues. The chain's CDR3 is CASSIQGMISGANVLTF. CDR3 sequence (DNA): TGTGCCAGTAGTATCCAGGGAATGATCTCTGGGGCCAACGTCCTGACTTTC.